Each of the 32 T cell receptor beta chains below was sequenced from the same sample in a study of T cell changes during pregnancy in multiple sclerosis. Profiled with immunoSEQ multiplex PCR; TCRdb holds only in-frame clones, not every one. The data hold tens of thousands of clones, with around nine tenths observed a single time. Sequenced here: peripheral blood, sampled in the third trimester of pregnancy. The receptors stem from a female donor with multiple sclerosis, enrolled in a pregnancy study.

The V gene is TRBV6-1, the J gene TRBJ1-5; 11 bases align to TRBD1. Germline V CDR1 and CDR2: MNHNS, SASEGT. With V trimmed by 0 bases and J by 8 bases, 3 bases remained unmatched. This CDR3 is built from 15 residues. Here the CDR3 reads CASSEAGQGAKPQHF. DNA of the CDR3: TGTGCCAGCAGTGAAGCTGGACAGGGGGCGAAGCCCCAGCATTTT.

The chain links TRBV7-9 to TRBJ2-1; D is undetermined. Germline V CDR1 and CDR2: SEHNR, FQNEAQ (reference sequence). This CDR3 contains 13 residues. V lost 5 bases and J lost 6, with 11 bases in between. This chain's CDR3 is CASSTNVGNEQFF. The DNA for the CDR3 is TGTGCCAGCAGCACTAACGTGGGCAATGAGCAGTTCTTC.

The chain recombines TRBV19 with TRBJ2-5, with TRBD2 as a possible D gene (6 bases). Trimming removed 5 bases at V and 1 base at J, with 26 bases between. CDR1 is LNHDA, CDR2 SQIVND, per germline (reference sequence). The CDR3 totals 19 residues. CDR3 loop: CASSLSPVGRHTSQETQYF. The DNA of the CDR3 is TGTGCCAGTAGTCTCTCTCCCGTAGGGAGGCATACGTCCCAAGAGACCCAGTACTTC.

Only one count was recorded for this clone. The CDR3 loop reads CASSLGLAGMQETQYF. As DNA, the CDR3 is TGCGCCAGCAGCCTAGGACTAGCGGGCATGCAAGAGACCCAGTACTTC. The chain carries TRBV5-1 and TRBJ2-5, with TRBD2 identical over 11 bases. CDR1 and CDR2 (germline): SGHRS, YFSETQ. The CDR3 is made up of 16 amino acids. Germline trimming cut 4 bases from V and 2 bases from J; bases unmatched to any gene: 7. The full variable domain, rest sourced from reference TRBV5-1 and TRBJ2-5, is KAGVTQTPRYLIKTRGQQVTLSCSPISGHRSVSWYQQTPGQGLQFLFEYFSETQRNKGNFPGRFSGRQFSNSRSEMNVSTLELGDSALYLCASSLGLAGMQETQYFGPGTRLLVL.

CDR3 sequence reads: CASSLGGPISSYEQYF. CDR3 in DNA: TGCGCCAGCAGCTTGGGGGGCCCTATTAGCTCCTACGAGCAGTACTTC. This chain uses TRBV5-1 with TRBJ2-7; D is perhaps TRBD1 (5 bases). Looked up from germline, CDR1 is SGHRS and CDR2 is YFSETQ. Trimming took 0 bases from V and 0 from J, leaving 13 bases between them. The CDR3 consists of 16 residues.

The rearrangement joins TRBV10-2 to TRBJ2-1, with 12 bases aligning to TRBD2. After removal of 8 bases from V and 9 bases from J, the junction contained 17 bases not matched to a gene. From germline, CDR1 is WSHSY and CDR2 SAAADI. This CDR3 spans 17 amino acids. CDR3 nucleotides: TGCGCCAGCTCATACGGAGTGACTAGCGGGAGCCTTCGTGAGCAGTTCTTC. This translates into CASSYGVTSGSLREQFF.

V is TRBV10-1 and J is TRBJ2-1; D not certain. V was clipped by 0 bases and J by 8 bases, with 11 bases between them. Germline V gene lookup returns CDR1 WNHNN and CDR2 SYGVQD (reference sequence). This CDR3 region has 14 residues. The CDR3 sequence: CASSESEAAHEQFF. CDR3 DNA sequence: TGCGCCAGCAGTGAGTCTGAGGCGGCGCATGAGCAGTTCTTC.

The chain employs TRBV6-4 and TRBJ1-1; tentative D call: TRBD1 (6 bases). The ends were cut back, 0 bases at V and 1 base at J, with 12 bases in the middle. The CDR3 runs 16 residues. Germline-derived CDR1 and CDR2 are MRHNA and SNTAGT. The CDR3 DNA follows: TGTGCCAGCAGTGACTCGATTGACAGGCCGAACACTGAAGCTTTCTTT. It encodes CASSDSIDRPNTEAFF.

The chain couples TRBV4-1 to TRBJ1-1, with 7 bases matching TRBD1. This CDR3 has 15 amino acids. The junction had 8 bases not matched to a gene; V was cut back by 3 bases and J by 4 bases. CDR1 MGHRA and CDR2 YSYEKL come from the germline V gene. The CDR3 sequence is CASSQADRAGTEAFF. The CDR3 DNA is TGCGCCAGCAGCCAGGCCGACAGGGCGGGCACTGAAGCTTTCTTT.

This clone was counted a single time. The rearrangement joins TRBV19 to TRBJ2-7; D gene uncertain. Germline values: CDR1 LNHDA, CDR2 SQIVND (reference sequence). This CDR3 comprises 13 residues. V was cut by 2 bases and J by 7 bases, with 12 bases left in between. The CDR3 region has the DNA TGTGCCAGTAGTATATACGGTGCTAGGGAGCAGTACTTC. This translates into CASSIYGAREQYF.

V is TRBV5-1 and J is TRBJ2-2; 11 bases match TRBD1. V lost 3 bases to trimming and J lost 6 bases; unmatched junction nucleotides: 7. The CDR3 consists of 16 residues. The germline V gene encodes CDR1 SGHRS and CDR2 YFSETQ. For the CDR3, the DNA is TGCGCCAGCAGCTCACCGGGACAGGGGGGTGCCGGGGAGCTGTTTTTT. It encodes CASSSPGQGGAGELFF.

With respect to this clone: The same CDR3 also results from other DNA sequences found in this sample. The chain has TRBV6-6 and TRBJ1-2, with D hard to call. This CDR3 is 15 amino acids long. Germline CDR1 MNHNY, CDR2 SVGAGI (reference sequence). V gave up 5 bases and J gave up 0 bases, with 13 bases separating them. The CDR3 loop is CASSPRREPNYGYTF. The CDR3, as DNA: TGTGCCAGCAGTCCTCGCCGAGAACCTAACTATGGCTACACCTTC.

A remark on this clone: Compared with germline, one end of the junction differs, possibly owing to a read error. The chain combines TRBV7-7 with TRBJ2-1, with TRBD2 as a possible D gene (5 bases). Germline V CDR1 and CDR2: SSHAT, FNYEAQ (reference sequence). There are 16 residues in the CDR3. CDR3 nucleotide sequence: TGTGCTAGCAGCTTAGAGATTGGTGTCGGAGGTATAGAGCAGTTCTTC. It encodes CASSLEIGVGGIEQFF. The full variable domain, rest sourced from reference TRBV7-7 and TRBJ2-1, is GAGVSQSPRYKVTKRGQDVTLRCDPISSHATLYWYQQALGQGPEFLTYFNYEAQPDKSGLPSDRFSAERPEGSISTLTIQRTEQRDSAMYRCASSLEIGVGGIEQFFGPGTRLTVL.

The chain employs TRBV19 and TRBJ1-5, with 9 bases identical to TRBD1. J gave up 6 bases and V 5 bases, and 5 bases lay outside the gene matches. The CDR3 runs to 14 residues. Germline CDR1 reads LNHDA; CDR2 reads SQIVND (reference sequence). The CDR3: CASSETGGGQPQHF. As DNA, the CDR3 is TGTGCCAGTAGTGAGACAGGGGGGGGTCAGCCCCAGCATTTT.

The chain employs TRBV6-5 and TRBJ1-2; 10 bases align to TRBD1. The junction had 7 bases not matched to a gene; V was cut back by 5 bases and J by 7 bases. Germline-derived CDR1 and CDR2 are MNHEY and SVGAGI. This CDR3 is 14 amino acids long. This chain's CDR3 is CASSRGDRGGGYTF. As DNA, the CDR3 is TGTGCCAGCAGTCGGGGGGACAGGGGTGGTGGCTACACCTTC.

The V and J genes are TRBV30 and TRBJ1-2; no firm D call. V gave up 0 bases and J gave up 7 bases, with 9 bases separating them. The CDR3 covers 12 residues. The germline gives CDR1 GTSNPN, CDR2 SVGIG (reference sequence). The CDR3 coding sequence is TGTGCCTGGAGTGTATCGGGTCGTGGCTACACCTTC. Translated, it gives CAWSVSGRGYTF.

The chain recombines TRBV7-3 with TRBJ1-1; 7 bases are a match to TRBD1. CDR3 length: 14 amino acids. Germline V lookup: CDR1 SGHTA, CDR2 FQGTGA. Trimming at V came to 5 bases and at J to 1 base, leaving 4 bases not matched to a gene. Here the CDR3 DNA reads TGTGCCAGCAGCACCCGACAGGGGAACACTGAAGCTTTCTTT. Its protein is CASSTRQGNTEAFF.

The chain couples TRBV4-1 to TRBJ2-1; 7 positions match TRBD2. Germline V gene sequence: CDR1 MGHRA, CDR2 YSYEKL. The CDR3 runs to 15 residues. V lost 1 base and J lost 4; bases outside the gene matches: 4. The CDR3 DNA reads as TGCGCCAGCAGCCAAGGGGCGGGAGAATACAATGAGCAGTTCTTC. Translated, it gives CASSQGAGEYNEQFF.

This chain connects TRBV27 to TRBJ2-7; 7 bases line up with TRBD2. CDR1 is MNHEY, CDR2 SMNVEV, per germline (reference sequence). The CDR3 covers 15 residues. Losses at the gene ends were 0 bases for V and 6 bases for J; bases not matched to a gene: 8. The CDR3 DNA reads TGTGCCAGCAGTTTATCGGGGGGGAGGTTGAGCGAGCAGTACTTC. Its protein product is CASSLSGGRLSEQYF.

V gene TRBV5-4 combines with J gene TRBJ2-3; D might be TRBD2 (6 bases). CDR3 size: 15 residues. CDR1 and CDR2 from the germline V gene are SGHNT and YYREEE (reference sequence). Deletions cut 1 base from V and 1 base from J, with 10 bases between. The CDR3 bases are TGTGCCAGCAGCTTGTCGTCTAGCGGCACAGATACGCAGTATTTT. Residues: CASSLSSSGTDTQYF.

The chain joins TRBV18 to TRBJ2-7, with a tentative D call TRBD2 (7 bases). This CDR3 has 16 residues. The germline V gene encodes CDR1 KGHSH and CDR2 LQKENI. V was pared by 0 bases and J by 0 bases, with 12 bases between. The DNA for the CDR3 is TGTGCCAGCTCACCACCCCGGGGAGGGGGCTCCTACGAGCAGTACTTC. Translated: CASSPPRGGGSYEQYF.

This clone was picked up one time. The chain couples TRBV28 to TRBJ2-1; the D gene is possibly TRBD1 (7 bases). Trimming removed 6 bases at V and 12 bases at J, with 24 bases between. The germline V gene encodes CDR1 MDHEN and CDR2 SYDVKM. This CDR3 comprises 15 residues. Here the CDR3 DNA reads TGTGCCAGCAGCCGCGGGGCCAGGGGGAATGAAGGGCAGTTCTTC. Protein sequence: CASSRGARGNEGQFF.

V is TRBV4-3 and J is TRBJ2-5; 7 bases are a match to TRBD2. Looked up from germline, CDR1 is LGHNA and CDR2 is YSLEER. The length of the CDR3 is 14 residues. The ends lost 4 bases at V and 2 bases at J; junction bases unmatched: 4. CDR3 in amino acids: CASSLYGGQETQYF. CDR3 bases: TGCGCCAGCAGCCTATACGGGGGGCAAGAGACCCAGTACTTC.

The CDR3 DNA is TGTGCCAGCAGTTTCTTCAGCGGGAGGGCCCGGAATGAGCAGTTCTTC. This translates into CASSFFSGRARNEQFF. The chain is built from TRBV27 and TRBJ2-1; 10 bases map to TRBD2. There are 16 residues in the CDR3. Germline CDR1 and CDR2: MNHEY and SMNVEV (reference sequence). The J segment lost 7 bases and the V segment lost 3 bases, leaving 9 bases of the junction unmatched.

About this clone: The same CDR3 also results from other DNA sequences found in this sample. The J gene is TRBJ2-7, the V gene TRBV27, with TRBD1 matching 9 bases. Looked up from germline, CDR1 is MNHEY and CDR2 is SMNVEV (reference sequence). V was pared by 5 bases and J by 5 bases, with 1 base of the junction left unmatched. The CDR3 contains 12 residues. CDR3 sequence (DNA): TGTGCCAGCAGTAGGACAGGGGACGAGCAGTACTTC. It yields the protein CASSRTGDEQYF.

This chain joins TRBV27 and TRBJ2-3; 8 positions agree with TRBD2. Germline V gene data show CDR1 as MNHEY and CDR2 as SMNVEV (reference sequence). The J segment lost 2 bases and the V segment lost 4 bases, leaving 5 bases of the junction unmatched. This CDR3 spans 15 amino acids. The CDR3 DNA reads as TGTGCCAGCAGTTCCGCTAGCGGGTACACAGATACGCAGTATTTT. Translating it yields CASSSASGYTDTQYF.

CDR3 sequence: CAWSVPPQGLEQYF. In nucleotides, the CDR3 is TGTGCCTGGAGTGTACCGCCCCAGGGTCTGGAGCAGTACTTC. V is TRBV30 and J is TRBJ2-7, with a weak D call TRBD1 (5 bases). The CDR3 extends over 14 amino acids. The germline V gene has CDR1 GTSNPN and CDR2 SVGIG (reference sequence). V was pared by 0 bases and J by 7 bases, with 16 bases between.

The CDR3 DNA follows: TGTGCCTGGAGTCAGGGACTCTCGGGAGAAAAACTGTTTTTT. Translation gives CAWSQGLSGEKLFF. The gene calls are TRBV30 and TRBJ1-4, with a possible D match to TRBD1 (5 bases). Looked up from germline, CDR1 is GTSNPN and CDR2 is SVGIG (reference sequence). This CDR3 has 14 amino acids. Trimming removed 2 bases from V and 8 bases from J, with 15 bases in between.

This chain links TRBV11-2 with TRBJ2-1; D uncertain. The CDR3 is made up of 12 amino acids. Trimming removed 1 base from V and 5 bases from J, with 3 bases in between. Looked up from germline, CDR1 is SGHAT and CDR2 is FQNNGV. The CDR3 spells CASSLANNEQFF. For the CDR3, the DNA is TGTGCCAGCAGCTTAGCAAACAATGAGCAGTTCTTC.

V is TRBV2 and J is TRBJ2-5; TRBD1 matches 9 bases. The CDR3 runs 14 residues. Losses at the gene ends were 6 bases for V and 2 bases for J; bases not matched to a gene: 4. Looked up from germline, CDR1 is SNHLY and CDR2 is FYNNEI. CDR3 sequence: CASSDGQGQETQYF. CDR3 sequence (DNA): TGTGCCAGCAGCGATGGACAGGGGCAAGAGACCCAGTACTTC.

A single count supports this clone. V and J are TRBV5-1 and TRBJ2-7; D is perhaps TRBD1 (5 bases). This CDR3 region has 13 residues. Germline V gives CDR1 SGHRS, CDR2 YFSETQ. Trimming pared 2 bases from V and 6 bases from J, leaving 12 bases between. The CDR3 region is CASSLGVLTEQYF. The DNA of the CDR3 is TGCGCCAGCAGCTTAGGGGTTCTTACCGAGCAGTACTTC.

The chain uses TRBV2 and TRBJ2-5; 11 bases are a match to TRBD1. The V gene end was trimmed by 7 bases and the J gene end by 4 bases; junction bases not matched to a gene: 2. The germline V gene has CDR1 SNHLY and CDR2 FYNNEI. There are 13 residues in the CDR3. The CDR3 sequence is CASTGTGGETQYF. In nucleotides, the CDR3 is TGTGCCAGCACCGGGACAGGGGGAGAGACCCAGTACTTC.